The sequence of this T cell receptor beta chain was determined in a study of shared clonotypes between healthy human individuals (dated by TCRdb to between 2020 and 2021). About the full investigation: A few men and a couple of women, aged 18 to 49 years, made up the cohort. Leukapheresis yielded between about 0.9 and 10 billion PBMCs per donor. For each donor, CD4 naive and CD4 memory were each run on three plates, CD8 naive on two plates, and CD8 memory on one plate. Libraries were prepared and TCR repertoires were sequenced by different laboratories using diverse techniques, in order to increase sequencing depth and limit assay-specific biases. To estimate repertoire size and how much clonotypes are shared between individuals, the study performed deep sequencing of blood TCR repertoires from roughly five healthy adults. What the work shows at the level of the full study, not this receptor alone: Approximately 4.8% of naive CD4, 3.5% of naive CD8, around 2.3% of memory CD4, and less than 0.45% of memory CD8 clonotypes were shared across several donors. Larger estimated clonotype richness was generally found for naive subsets than for memory subsets. Pairwise subsampling indicated that sequencing depth was expected to affect the degree of clonotype sharing among donors. Rarefaction of sorted-subset datasets indicated incomplete sequencing despite the large sequencing depth. Because the study included a small number of donors, the genetic and exposure-history diversity represented was limited. Sampling was restricted to blood, and TCR repertoires in tissue are likely to differ from TCR repertoires in blood. Compared with non-shared clonotypes, the clonotypes found in all four sorted-subset donors had higher generation probabilities.

In this sample, this clone turned up a few times. What antigen it recognizes has not been identified. It has no much larger one-base neighbor in the sample; base qualities were not kept. Using the deep immunoSEQ assay, multiplex PCR amplified TCR CDR3 regions from genomic DNA. Extracted genomic DNA from each cell subset was spread evenly across all wells of several immunoSEQ 96-well plates, with each plate serving as a replicate. For sorted subsets, approximately 190 ng of genomic DNA, equivalent to roughly 30,000 T cell genomes, went into each replicate PCR. Purified libraries were quantified with a Qubit 3.0 fluorometer, sized on a Bioanalyzer 2100, and re-quantified with the KAPA Library Quantification kit. Each immunoSEQ 96-well plate was sequenced on its own single-read 150-cycle Illumina NextSeq 550 flow cell. The study's own analysis went as follows. Because the immunoSEQ output held only junctional sequences and lacked quality scores, the filtering could not match the filtering applied to full-length reads. To assign V/J genes and CDR3, sequences were annotated against IMGT germline references using PyIR, a Python wrapper for IgBLAST v1.9. Reads with weak V/J assignments (E-value above 1e-6), missing CDR3, stop codons, out-of-frame junctions, or ambiguous translated residues were removed. A V3J clonotype was defined by an identical inferred V gene, J gene, and CDR3 amino acid sequence. The percentage overlap between two repertoires was calculated by dividing the number of shared unique clonotypes by the size of the smaller repertoire. RTK rarefaction, the Chao1 estimator, and Recon v2.1 estimates of unobserved clonotypes were used to assess repertoire richness. For all TCRbeta clonotypes obtained by the gDNA method from a few donors, generation probabilities were computed with OLGA. TCRdb limited this immuneACCESS table to in-frame rearrangements with V and J called. A share of clones is missing; checked studies link under half to unresolved V genes, and the rest is unexplained. The V and J calls and clone size are taken from that table; D and trimming were inferred from the DNA. The sample profile shows about 1 million clones; roughly 80% of them were found once. Less than 1.5% of the sample comes from the top ten.

Based on the germline V gene, the CDR1 and CDR2 sequences are SQVTM and ANQGSEA. CDR3 length: 16 amino acids, cysteine to phenylalanine. Only CDR3 DNA is held: 48 bases, read in frame from base 1. At the junction V is shortened by 6 bases and J by 7 bases; bases outside the gene matches: 15. Donors were healthy HIV-negative adults with no recently reported acute infections or vaccinations. All donors were Caucasian adults living in Nashville, Tennessee, USA. CD4+ T cells were enriched by magnetic negative selection, after which naive cells were positively selected on CD45RA and the negative fraction was taken as the memory subset. After blood collection by leukapheresis, PBMCs were isolated using Ficoll-Histopaque density gradient centrifugation and then cryopreserved in the vapor phase of liquid nitrogen. Analytical flow cytometry was used to check the purity and quantity of every magnetically sorted T cell population. Each sorted fraction had its genomic DNA isolated and then quantified by UV absorbance on a Nanodrop 2000c.

The chain joins TRBV29-1 to TRBJ1-1; TRBD1 fits 12 bases in the junction. Specimen: memory CD4+ T cells sorted from blood. This specimen's cell subset or site label, per the study, means: CD45RA-negative fraction. The TCR was taken from a man between 18 and 29 years old in good health. For the CDR3, the sequence is CSVGDRGRLGAGEAFF. The DNA sequence is as follows: TGCAGCGTGGGGGACAGGGGGCGACTAGGGGCGGGTGAAGCTTTCTTT.